This entry concerns a single TCR beta chain. What it recognizes is unknown. This sample was included in a study of T-cell reconstitution after alpha-beta-depleted transplantation in children. General study points: Recipient T cells and thymic progenitors that survived were the source of the high TCRbeta diversity seen at day 60 in some patients. Alpha-beta T cells about two months after transplant reportedly derived from several hundred expanded graft clones. The authors attributed T-cell counts and diversity one year after transplant mostly to newly produced T cells.

The CDR3 is 14 amino acids. The V end was cut by 7 bases, the J end by 0 bases, with 13 bases between. Per germline, CDR1 ENHRY and CDR2 SYGVKD. Construction of the TCRbeta library involved unique molecular identifiers. TCRdb re-derived calls from the PCR reads in MiXCR, one entry per CDR3 protein. The data contain hundreds of thousands of distinct CDR3 sequences, roughly 15% of them singletons. The sample in question was PBMCs, mostly from graft donor cells, obtained 360 days after TCRalphabeta/CD19-depleted stem cell transplant. The J gene is TRBJ2-7, the V gene TRBV10-3; D possibly uses TRBD1 or TRBD2 (5 bases each). This TCR was sampled from a male patient between 10 and 17 years old who had a stem cell transplant for acute lymphoblastic leukemia, so the T cells may come from the graft donor. The DNA of the CDR3 is TGTGCCATCACCCCCGGGACGGACTCCTACGAGCAGTACTTC. This gives the protein CAITPGTDSYEQYF.